The rows below give T cell receptor beta chains drawn from one sample of a study of cytomegalovirus exposure and HLA in healthy donors. The data were produced by immunoSEQ multiplex PCR, yet TCRdb's version contains in-frame clones alone and is incomplete. In the table there are roughly 100,000 clones, about 75% of which are singletons. Sequencing was performed on PBMCs. The receptors here all came from a male donor in good health and CMV-seropositive. CDR3s include the opening cysteine and the closing phenylalanine or tryptophan. D genes are given only for firm matches. Only some rows state a clone size, as once, few, many or a class for expanded clones.

d_call j_call v_call clone_size cdr3_aa cdr3_nt
TRBD2 TRBJ2-7 TRBV28 - CASSFSGRHYEQYF TGTGCCAGCAGTTTTAGCGGGCGACACTACGAGCAGTACTTC
- TRBJ2-3 TRBV4-1 - CASSQALTPSTDTQYF TGCGCCAGCAGCCAAGCCCTGACTCCTAGCACAGATACGCAGTATTTT
TRBD1 TRBJ2-3 TRBV7-3 - CASSLGPDRGSDTQYF TGTGCCAGCAGCCTAGGACCGGACAGGGGTTCAGATACGCAGTATTTT
TRBD1 TRBJ2-7 TRBV11-2 - CASSLGQGAPYEQYF TGTGCCAGCAGCTTAGGACAGGGGGCTCCCTACGAGCAGTACTTC
- TRBJ2-2 TRBV15 - CATSGGRDPTGELFF TGTGCCACCTCTGGTGGGCGGGACCCCACCGGGGAGCTGTTTTTT
TRBD1 TRBJ1-4 TRBV5-4 - CASSSQGAGLDEKLFF TGTGCCAGCAGCTCCCAGGGGGCTGGGTTGGATGAAAAACTGTTTTTT
- TRBJ2-2 TRBV27 - CASTETIPGQNTGELFF TGTGCCAGCACTGAGACTATCCCCGGGCAAAACACCGGGGAGCTGTTTTTT
TRBD2 TRBJ2-7 TRBV7-2 - CASSLAGGGARVYEQYF TGTGCCAGCAGCTTAGCGGGGGGAGGGGCGAGGGTTTACGAGCAGTACTTC
TRBD2 TRBJ2-1 TRBV9 - CASSALAGVTYNEQFF TGTGCCAGCAGCGCTCTAGCGGGAGTGACCTACAATGAGCAGTTCTTC
- TRBJ1-1 TRBV5-5 few CASSLDRMEDTEAFF TGTGCCAGCAGCTTGGACAGAATGGAGGACACTGAAGCTTTCTTT
- TRBJ1-4 TRBV21-1 - CASSKTQEPNEKLFF TGTGCCAGCAGCAAAACACAGGAACCTAATGAAAAACTGTTTTTT
TRBD2 TRBJ2-2 TRBV7-3 - CASRKSGTSGRAHTGELFF TGTGCCAGCAGGAAATCGGGGACTAGCGGGAGGGCCCACACCGGGGAGCTGTTTTTT
- TRBJ2-5 TRBV5-4 - CATGLRTNQETQYF TGTGCCACCGGGTTGAGGACAAATCAAGAGACCCAGTACTTC
- TRBJ2-1 TRBV5-1 - CASSLYSYNEQFF TGCGCCAGCAGCTTGTACAGCTACAATGAGCAGTTCTTC
- TRBJ2-7 TRBV18 few CASSPEAVIYEQYF TGTGCCAGCTCACCGGAGGCGGTGATCTACGAGCAGTACTTC
- TRBJ1-1 TRBV11-1 - CASSPKGGMRTEAFF TGTGCCAGCAGCCCCAAGGGGGGGATGCGAACTGAAGCTTTCTTT
- TRBJ2-5 TRBV6-5 - CASSSPGVGTQYF TGTGCCAGCAGTTCCCCGGGAGTAGGGACCCAGTACTTC
- TRBJ1-1 TRBV19 - CASSYGGTEAFF TGTGCCAGTAGTTACGGGGGAACTGAAGCTTTCTTT
- TRBJ1-1 TRBV19 - CASTSYPGYTEAFF TGTGCCAGTACTTCGTATCCGGGTTACACTGAAGCTTTCTTT